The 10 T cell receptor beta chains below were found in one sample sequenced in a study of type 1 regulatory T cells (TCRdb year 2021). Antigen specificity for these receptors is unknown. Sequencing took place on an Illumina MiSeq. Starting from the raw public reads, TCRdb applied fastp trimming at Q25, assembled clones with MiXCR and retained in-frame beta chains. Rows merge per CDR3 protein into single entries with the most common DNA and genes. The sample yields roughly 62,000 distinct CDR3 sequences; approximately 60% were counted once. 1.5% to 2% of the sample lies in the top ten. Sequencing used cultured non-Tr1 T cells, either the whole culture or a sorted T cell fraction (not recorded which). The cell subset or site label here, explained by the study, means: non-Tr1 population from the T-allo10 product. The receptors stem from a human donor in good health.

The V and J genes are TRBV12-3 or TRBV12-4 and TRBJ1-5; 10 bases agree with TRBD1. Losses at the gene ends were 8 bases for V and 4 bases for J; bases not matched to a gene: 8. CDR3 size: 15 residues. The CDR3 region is CASGPGTGVNQPQHF. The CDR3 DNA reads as TGTGCCAGCGGGCCGGGGACAGGGGTGAATCAGCCCCAGCATTTT.

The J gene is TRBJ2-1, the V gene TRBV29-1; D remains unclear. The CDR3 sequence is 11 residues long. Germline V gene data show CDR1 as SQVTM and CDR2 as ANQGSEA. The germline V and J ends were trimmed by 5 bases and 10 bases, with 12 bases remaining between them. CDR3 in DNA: TGCAGCGTTTCCCTACGGCACGAGCAGTTCTTC. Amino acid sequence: CSVSLRHEQFF.

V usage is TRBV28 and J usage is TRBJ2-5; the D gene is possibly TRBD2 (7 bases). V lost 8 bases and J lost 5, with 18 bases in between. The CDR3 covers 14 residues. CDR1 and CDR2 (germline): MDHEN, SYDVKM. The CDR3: CASRRGGGGETQYF. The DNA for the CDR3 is TGTGCCAGCCGGCGAGGGGGAGGGGGTGAGACCCAGTACTTC.

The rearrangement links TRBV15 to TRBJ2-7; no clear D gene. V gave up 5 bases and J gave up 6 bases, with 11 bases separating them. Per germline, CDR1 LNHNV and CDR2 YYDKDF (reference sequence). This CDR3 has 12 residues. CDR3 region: CATSPVVGEQYF. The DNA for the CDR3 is TGTGCCACCAGCCCCGTGGTGGGCGAGCAGTACTTC. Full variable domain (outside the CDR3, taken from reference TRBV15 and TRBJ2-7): DAMVIQNPRYQVTQFGKPVTLSCSQTLNHNVMYWYQQKSSQAPKLLFHYYDKDFNNEADTPDNFQSRRPNTSFCFLDIRSPGLGDTAMYLCATSPVVGEQYFGPGTRLTVT.

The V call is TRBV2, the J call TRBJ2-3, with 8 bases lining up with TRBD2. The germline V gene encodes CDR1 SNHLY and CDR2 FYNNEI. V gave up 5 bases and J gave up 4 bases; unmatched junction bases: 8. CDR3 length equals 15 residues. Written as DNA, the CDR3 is TGTGCCAGCAGTCCCCGGCTAGCGGGTGCAGATACGCAGTATTTT. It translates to CASSPRLAGADTQYF.

The DNA of the CDR3 is TGCAGTGCTAGTGGGCAGACCGATTACGAGCAGTACTTC. This sequence encodes CSASGQTDYEQYF. The chain links TRBV20-1 to TRBJ2-7, with no clear D. Per the germline V gene, CDR1 is DFQATT and CDR2 is SNEGSKA (reference sequence). This CDR3 comprises 13 residues. V was trimmed by 3 bases and J by 4 bases, leaving 13 bases between them.

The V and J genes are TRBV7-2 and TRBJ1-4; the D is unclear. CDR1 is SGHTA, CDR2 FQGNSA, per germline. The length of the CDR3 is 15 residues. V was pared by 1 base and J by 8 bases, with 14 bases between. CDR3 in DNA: TGTGCCAGCAGCTTAGGGGATTGGGCGGGCGAAAAACTGTTTTTT. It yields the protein CASSLGDWAGEKLFF. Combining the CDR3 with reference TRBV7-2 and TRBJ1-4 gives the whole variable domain GAGVSQSPSNKVTEKGKDVELRCDPISGHTALYWYRQSLGQGLEFLIYFQGNSAPDKSGLPSDRFSAERTGGSVSTLTIQRTQQEDSAVYLCASSLGDWAGEKLFFGSGTQLSVL.

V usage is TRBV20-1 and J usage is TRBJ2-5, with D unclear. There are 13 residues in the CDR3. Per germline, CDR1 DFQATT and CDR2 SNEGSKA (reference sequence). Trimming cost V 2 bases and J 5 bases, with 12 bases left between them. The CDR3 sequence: CSARMVTPETQYF. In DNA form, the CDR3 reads TGCAGTGCTAGAATGGTAACACCGGAGACCCAGTACTTC.

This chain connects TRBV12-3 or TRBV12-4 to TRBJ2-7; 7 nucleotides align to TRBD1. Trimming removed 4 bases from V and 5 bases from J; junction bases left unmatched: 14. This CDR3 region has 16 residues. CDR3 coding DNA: TGTGCCAGCAGTTCCGCACAGACAGGGCACTACAACGAGCAGTACTTC. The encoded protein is CASSSAQTGHYNEQYF.

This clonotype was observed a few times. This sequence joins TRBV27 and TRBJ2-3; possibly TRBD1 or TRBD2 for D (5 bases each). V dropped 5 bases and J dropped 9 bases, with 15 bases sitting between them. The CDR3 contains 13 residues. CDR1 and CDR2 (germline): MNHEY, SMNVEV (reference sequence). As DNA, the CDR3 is TGTGCCAGCAGTGTGGGGACCCAAGGAACGCAGTATTTT. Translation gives CASSVGTQGTQYF.